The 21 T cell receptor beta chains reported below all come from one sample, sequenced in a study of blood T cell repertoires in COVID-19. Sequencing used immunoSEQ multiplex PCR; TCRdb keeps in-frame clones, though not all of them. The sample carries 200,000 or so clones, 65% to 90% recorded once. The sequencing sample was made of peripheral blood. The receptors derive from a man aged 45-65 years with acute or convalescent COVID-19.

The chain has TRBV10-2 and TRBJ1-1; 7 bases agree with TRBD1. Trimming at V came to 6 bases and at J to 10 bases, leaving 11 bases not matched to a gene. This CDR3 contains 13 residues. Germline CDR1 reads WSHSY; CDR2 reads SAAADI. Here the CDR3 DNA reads TGCGCCAGCAGCTCCACAGGGGTCGGTGGAGCTTTCTTT. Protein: CASSSTGVGGAFF.

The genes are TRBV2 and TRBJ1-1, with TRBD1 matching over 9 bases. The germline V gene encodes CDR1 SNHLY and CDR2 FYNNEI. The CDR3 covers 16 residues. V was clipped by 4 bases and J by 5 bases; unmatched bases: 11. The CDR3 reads CASSAPGQGIRTEAFF. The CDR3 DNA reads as TGTGCCAGCAGTGCACCGGGACAGGGAATTAGGACTGAAGCTTTCTTT.

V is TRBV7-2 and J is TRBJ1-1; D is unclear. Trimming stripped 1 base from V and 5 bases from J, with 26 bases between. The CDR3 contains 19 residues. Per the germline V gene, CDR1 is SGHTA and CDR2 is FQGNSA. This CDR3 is CASSLESPARLLRRTEAFF. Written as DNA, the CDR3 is TGTGCCAGCAGCTTAGAGAGTCCAGCGCGGCTTCTACGTAGGACTGAAGCTTTCTTT.

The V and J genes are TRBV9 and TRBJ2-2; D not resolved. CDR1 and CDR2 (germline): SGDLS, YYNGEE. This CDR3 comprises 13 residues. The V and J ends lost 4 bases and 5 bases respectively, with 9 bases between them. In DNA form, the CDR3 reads TGTGCCAGCAGCTCCCGCCGGACCGGGGAGCTGTTTTTT. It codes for CASSSRRTGELFF.

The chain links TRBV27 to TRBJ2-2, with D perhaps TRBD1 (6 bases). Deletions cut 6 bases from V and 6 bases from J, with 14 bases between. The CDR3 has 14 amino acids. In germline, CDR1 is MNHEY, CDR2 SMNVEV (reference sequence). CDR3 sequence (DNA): TGTGCCAGCAGGGGGGCATGGAATGCCGGGGAGCTGTTTTTT. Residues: CASRGAWNAGELFF.

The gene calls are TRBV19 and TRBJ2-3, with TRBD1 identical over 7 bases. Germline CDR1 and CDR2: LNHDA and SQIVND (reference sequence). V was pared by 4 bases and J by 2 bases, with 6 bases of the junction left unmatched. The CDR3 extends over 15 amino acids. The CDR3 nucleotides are TGTGCCAGTAGTAGCAGGACAGGAGACACAGATACGCAGTATTTT. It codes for CASSSRTGDTDTQYF.

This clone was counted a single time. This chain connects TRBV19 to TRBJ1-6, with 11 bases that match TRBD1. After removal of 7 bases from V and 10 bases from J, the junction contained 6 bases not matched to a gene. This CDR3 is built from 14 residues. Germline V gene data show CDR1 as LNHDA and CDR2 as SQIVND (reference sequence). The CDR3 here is CASTRDRGDSPLHF. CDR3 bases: TGTGCCAGTACCCGGGACAGGGGGGACTCACCCCTCCACTTT.

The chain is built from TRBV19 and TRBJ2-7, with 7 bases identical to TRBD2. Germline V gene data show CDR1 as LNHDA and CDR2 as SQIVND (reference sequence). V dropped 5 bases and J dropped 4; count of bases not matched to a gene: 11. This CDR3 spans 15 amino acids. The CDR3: CASSFTLTSFYEQYF. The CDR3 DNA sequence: TGTGCCAGTAGTTTCACACTGACTAGCTTTTACGAGCAGTACTTC. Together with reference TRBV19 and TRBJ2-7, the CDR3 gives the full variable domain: DGGITQSPKYLFRKEGQNVTLSCEQNLNHDAMYWYRQDPGQGLRLIYYSQIVNDFQKGDIAEGYSVSREKKESFPLTVTSAQKNPTAFYLCASSFTLTSFYEQYFGPGTRLTVT.

The DNA of the CDR3 is TGTGCCAGCAGCCGGGGACAGGGTGACGAAAAACTGTTTTTT. Amino acids: CASSRGQGDEKLFF. This sequence joins TRBV7-8 and TRBJ1-4; TRBD1 agrees at 9 bases. V gave up 5 bases and J gave up 8 bases; unmatched junction bases: 6. CDR3 length: 14 residues. CDR1 is SGHVS and CDR2 is FQNEAQ in the germline V gene.

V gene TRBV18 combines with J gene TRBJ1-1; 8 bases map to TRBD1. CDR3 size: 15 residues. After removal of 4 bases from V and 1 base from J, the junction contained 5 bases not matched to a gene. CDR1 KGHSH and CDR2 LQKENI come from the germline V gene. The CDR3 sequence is CASSLMTGANTEAFF. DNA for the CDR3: TGTGCCAGCTCACTTATGACAGGGGCGAACACTGAAGCTTTCTTT.

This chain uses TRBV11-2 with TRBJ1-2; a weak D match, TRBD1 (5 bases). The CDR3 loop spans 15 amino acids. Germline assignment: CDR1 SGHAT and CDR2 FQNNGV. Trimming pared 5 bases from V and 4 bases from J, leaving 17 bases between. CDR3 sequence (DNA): TGTGCCAGCAGCCTCCGGGGGAGCCGGGGCTATGGCTACACCTTC. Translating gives CASSLRGSRGYGYTF.

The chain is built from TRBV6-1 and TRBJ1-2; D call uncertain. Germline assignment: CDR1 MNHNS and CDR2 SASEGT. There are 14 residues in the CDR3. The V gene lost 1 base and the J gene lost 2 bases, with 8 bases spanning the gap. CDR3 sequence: CASSEGGSNYGYTF. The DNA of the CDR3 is TGTGCCAGCAGTGAAGGAGGGTCCAACTATGGCTACACCTTC.

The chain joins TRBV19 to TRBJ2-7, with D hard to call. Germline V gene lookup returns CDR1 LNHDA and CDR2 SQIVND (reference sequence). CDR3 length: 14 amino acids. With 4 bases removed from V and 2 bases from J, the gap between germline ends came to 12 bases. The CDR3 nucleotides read TGTGCCAGTAGTACCTCACTTCTTACCTACGAGCAGTACTTC. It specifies CASSTSLLTYEQYF.

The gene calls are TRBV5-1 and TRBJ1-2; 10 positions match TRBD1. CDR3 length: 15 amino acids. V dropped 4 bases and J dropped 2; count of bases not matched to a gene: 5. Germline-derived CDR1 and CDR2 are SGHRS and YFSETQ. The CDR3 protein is CASSPGGQGNYGYTF. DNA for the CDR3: TGCGCCAGCAGCCCGGGGGGACAGGGGAACTATGGCTACACCTTC.

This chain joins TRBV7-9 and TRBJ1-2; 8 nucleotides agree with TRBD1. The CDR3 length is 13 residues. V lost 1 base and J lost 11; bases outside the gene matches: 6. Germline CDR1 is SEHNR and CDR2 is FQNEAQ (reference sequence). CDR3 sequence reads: CASSLGGQEVYTF. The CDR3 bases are TGTGCCAGCAGCTTAGGGGGACAGGAGGTGTACACCTTC.

CDR3 bases: TGTGCCAGCAGCCGACAGGGAAGGGGTGAAGCTTTCTTT. Encoded protein: CASSRQGRGEAFF. The V gene is TRBV6-5, the J gene TRBJ1-1, with 7 bases aligning to TRBD1. Germline V gene sequence: CDR1 MNHEY, CDR2 SVGAGI. This CDR3 has 13 amino acids. V lost 6 bases, J lost 7 bases, and 8 bases stayed unmatched.

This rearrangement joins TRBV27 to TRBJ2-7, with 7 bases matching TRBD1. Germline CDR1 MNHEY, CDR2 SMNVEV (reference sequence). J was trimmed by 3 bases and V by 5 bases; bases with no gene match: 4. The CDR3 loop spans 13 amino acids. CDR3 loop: CASSIRTGYEQYF. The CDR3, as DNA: TGTGCCAGCAGTATCCGGACAGGCTACGAGCAGTACTTC.

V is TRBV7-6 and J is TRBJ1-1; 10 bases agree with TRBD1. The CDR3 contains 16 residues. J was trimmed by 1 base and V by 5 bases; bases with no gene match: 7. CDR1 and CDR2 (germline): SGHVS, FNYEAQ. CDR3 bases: TGTGCCAGCAGCATGGGGACAGGGGTGTGGAACACTGAAGCTTTCTTT. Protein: CASSMGTGVWNTEAFF. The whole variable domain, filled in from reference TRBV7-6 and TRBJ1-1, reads GAGVSQSPRYKVTKRGQDVALRCDPISGHVSLYWYRQALGQGPEFLTYFNYEAQQDKSGLPNDRFSAERPEGSISTLTIQRTEQRDSAMYRCASSMGTGVWNTEAFFGQGTRLTVV.

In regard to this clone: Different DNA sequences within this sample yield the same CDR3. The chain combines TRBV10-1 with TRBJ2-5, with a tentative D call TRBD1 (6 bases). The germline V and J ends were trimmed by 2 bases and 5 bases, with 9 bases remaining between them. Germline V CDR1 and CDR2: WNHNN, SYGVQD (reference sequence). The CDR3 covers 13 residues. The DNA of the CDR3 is TGCGCCAGCAGTGAGGGGGGCCAGGAGACCCAGTACTTC. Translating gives CASSEGGQETQYF.

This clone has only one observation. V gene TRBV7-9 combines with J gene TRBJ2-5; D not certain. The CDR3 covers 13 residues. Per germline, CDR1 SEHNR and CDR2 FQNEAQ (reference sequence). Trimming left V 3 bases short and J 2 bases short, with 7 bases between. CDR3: CASSLSLQETQYF. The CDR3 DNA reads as TGTGCCAGCAGCTTGAGTTTGCAAGAGACCCAGTACTTC.

Here the CDR3 reads CASSKTSGVNEQFF. The DNA for the CDR3 is TGTGCCAGCAGTAAAACTAGCGGGGTCAATGAGCAGTTCTTC. The chain recombines TRBV6-5 with TRBJ2-1; TRBD2 matches 10 bases. This CDR3 region has 14 residues. Germline CDR1 and CDR2: MNHEY and SVGAGI. The V and J ends lost 5 bases and 6 bases, in that order; junction bases with no gene match: 4.